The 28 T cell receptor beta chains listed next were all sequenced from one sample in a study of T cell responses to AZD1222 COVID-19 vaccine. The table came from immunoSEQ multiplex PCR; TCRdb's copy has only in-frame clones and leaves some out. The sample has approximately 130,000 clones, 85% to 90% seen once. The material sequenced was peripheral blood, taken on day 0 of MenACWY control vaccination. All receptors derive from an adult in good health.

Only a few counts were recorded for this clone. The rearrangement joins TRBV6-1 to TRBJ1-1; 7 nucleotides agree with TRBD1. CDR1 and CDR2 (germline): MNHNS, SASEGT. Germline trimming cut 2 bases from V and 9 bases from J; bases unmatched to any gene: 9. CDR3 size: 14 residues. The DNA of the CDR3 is TGTGCCAGCAGTGAACCCGGGACAGAAAACAAAGCTTTCTTT. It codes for CASSEPGTENKAFF.

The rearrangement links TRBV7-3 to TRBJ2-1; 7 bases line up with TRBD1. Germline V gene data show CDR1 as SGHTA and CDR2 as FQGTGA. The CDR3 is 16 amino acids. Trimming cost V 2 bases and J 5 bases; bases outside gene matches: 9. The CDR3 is CASSLGPGTANNEQFF. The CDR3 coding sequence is TGTGCCAGCAGCTTAGGGCCCGGGACAGCGAACAATGAGCAGTTCTTC.

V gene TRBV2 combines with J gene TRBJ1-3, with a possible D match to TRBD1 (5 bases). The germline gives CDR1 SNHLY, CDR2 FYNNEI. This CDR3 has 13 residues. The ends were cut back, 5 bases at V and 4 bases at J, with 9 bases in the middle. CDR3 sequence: CASSKGDGNTIYF. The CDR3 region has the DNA TGTGCCAGCAGTAAAGGGGACGGAAACACCATATATTTT.

CDR3: CASSYRWNEKLFF. Written as DNA, the CDR3 is TGTGCCAGCAGTTACCGGTGGAATGAAAAACTGTTTTTT. The chain has TRBV6-5 and TRBJ1-4; D gene ambiguous. CDR1 and CDR2 (germline): MNHEY, SVGAGI. The CDR3 sequence is 13 residues long. Trimming took off 2 bases at V and 5 bases at J, with 6 bases between the two ends.

CDR3 coding DNA: TGTGCCAGCAGTTTATCGGCTAGCGGGGCCTACGAGCAGTACTTC. Amino acids: CASSLSASGAYEQYF. The gene calls are TRBV27 and TRBJ2-7; 9 bases agree with TRBD2. Germline CDR1 MNHEY, CDR2 SMNVEV (reference sequence). CDR3 length: 15 residues. V was clipped by 0 bases and J by 2 bases; unmatched bases: 2.

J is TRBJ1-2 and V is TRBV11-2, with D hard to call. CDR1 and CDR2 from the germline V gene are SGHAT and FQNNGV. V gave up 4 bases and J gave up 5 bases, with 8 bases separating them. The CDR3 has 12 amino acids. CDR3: CASSYYEYGYTF. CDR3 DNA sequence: TGTGCCAGCAGCTACTACGAGTATGGCTACACCTTC.

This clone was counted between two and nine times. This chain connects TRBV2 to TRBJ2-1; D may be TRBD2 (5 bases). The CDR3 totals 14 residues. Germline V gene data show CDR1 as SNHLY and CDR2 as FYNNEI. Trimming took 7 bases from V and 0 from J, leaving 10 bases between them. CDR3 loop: CASKRESSYNEQFF. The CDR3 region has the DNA TGTGCCAGCAAGAGGGAAAGCTCCTACAATGAGCAGTTCTTC.

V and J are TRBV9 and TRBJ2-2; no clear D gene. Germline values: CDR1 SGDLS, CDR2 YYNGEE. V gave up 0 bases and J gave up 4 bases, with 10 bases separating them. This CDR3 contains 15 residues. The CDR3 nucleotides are TGTGCCAGCAGCGTAGACACCAGTCCCACCGGGGAGCTGTTTTTT. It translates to CASSVDTSPTGELFF.

The CDR3 spells CASSRGQARGYTF. CDR3 DNA: TGTGCCAGCAGCCGGGGACAGGCCCGAGGCTACACCTTC. This rearrangement joins TRBV12-3 or TRBV12-4 to TRBJ1-2; TRBD1 matches 8 bases. The CDR3 extends over 13 amino acids. Trimming cost V 6 bases and J 8 bases; bases outside gene matches: 8.

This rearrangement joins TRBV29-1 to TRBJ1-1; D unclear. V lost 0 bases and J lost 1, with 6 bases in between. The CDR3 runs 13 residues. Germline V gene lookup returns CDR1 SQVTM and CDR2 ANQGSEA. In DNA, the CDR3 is TGCAGCGTTGAAGAGACGGGGAACACTGAAGCTTTCTTT. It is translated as CSVEETGNTEAFF.

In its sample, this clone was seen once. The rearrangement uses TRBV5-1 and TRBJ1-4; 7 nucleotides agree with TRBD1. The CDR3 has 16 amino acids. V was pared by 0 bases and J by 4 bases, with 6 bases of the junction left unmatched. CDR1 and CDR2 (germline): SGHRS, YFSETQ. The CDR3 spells CASSLAAGTVNEKLFF. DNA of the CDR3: TGCGCCAGCAGCTTGGCCGCAGGGACAGTTAATGAAAAACTGTTTTTT.

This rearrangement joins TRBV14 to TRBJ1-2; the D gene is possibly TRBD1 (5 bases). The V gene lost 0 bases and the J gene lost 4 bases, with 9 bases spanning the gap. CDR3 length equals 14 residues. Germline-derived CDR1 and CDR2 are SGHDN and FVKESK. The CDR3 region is CASSQDRRGYGYTF. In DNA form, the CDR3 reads TGTGCCAGCAGCCAAGACAGAAGGGGCTATGGCTACACCTTC. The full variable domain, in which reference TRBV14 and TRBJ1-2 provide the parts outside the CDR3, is EAGVTQFPSHSVIEKGQTVTLRCDPISGHDNLYWYRRVMGKEIKFLLHFVKESKQDESGMPNNRFLAERTGGTYSTLKVQPAELEDSGVYFCASSQDRRGYGYTFGSGTRLTVV.

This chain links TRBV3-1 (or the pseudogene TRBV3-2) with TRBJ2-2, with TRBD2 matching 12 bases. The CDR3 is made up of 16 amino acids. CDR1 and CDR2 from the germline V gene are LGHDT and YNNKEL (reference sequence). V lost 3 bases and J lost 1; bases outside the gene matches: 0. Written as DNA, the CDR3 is TGTGCCAGCAGCCAGACTAGCGGGAGGAACACCGGGGAGCTGTTTTTT. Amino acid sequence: CASSQTSGRNTGELFF.

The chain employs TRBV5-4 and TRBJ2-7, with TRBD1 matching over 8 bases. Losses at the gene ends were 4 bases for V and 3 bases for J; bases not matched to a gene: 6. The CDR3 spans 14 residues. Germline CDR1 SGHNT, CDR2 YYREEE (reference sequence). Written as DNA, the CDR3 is TGTGCCAGCAGCCCGACCGGACAGGGCTACGAGCAGTACTTC. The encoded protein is CASSPTGQGYEQYF.

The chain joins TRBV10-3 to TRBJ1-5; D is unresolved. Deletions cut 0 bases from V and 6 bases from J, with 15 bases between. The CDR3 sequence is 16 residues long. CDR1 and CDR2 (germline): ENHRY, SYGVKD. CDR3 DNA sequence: TGTGCCATCAGTGAGTCGGGCCAGGCACTCGGTCAGCCCCAGCATTTT. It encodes CAISESGQALGQPQHF.

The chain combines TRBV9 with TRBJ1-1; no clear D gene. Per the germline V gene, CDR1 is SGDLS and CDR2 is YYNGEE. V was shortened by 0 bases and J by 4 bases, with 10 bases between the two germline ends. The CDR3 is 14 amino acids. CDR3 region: CASSVDVGSTEAFF. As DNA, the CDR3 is TGTGCCAGCAGCGTAGATGTAGGGAGCACTGAAGCTTTCTTT.

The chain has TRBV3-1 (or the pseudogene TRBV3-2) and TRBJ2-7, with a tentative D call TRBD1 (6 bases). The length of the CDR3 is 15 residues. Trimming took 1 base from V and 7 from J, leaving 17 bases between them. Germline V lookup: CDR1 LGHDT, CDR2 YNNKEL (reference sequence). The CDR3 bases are TGTGCCAGCAGCCAAGCGACAGGATATAGAATGGAGCAGTACTTC. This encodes CASSQATGYRMEQYF.

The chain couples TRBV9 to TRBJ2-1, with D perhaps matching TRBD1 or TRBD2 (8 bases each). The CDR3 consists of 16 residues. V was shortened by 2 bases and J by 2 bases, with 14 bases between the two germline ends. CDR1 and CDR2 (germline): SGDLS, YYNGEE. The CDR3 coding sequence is TGTGCCAGCAGCGTTAGCGGGACAGGCACCTACAATGAGCAGTTCTTC. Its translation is CASSVSGTGTYNEQFF.

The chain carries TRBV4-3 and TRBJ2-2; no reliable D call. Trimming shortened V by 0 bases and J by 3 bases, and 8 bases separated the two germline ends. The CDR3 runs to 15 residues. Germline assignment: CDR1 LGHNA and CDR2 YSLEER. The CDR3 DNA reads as TGCGCCAGCAGCCAAGAGGGCAGCTACACCGGGGAGCTGTTTTTT. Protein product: CASSQEGSYTGELFF.

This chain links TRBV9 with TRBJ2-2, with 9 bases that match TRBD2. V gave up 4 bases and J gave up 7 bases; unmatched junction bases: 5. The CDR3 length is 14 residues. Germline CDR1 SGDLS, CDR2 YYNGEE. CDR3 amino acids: CASSPRLAVGELFF. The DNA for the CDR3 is TGTGCCAGCAGCCCGAGACTAGCGGTCGGGGAGCTGTTTTTT.

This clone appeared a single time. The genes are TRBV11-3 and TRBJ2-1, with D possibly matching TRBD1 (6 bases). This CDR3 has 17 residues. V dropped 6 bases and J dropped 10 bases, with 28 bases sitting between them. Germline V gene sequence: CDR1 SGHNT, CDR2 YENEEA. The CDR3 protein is CASSPNLQGSRRGEQFF. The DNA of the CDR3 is TGTGCCAGCAGTCCCAACCTGCAGGGGTCCCGTCGTGGGGAGCAGTTCTTC.

CDR3 region: CASSLVTYTPSTSGNTIYF. DNA for the CDR3: TGTGCCAGCAGCTTGGTTACGTATACTCCCTCCACCTCTGGAAACACCATATATTTT. The chain recombines TRBV5-6 with TRBJ1-3; D not resolved. The CDR3 contains 19 residues. CDR1 is SGHDT, CDR2 YYEEEE, per germline. Trimming pared 0 bases from V and 0 bases from J, leaving 19 bases between.

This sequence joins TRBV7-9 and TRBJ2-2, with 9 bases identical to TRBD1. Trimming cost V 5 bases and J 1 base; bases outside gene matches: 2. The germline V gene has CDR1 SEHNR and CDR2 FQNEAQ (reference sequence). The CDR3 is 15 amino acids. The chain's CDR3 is CASSLGQGNTGELFF. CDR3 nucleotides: TGTGCCAGCAGCCTGGGACAGGGGAACACCGGGGAGCTGTTTTTT.

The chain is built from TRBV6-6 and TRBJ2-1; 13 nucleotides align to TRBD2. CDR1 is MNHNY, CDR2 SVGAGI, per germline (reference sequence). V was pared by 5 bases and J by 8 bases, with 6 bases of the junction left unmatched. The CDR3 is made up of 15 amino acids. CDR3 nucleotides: TGTGCCAGCAGTCCAAGGACTAGCGGGAGCTATGAGCAGTTCTTC. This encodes CASSPRTSGSYEQFF.

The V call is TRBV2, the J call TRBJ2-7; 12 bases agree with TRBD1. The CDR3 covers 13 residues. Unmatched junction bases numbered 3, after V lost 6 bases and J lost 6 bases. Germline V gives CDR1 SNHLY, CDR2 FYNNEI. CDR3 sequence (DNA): TGTGCCAGCAGAGGGACAGGGGGCGGCGAGCAGTACTTC. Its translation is CASRGTGGGEQYF. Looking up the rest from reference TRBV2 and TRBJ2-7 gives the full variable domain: EPEVTQTPSHQVTQMGQEVILRCVPISNHLYFYWYRQILGQKVEFLVSFYNNEISEKSEIFDDQFSVERPDGSNFTLKIRSTKLEDSAMYFCASRGTGGGEQYFGPGTRLTVT.

CDR3 protein: CASSFSPPETGAFF. CDR3 coding DNA: TGTGCCAGCAGCTTTTCGCCTCCTGAAACGGGAGCTTTCTTT. This sequence joins TRBV7-3 and TRBJ1-1, with D uncertain. Trimming cost V 3 bases and J 10 bases, with 18 bases left between them. Germline V gives CDR1 SGHTA, CDR2 FQGTGA. The CDR3 extends over 14 amino acids.

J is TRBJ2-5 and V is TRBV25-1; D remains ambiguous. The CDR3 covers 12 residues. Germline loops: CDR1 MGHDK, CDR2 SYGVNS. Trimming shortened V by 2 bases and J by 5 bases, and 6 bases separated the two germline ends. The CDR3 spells CASSERRETQYF. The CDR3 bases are TGTGCCAGCAGTGAACGACGTGAGACCCAGTACTTC.

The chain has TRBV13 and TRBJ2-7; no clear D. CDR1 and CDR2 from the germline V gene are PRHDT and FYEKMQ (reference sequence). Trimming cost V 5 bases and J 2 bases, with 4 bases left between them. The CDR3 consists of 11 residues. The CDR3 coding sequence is TGTGCCAGCAGCAGTCCCTACGAGCAGTACTTC. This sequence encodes CASSSPYEQYF.